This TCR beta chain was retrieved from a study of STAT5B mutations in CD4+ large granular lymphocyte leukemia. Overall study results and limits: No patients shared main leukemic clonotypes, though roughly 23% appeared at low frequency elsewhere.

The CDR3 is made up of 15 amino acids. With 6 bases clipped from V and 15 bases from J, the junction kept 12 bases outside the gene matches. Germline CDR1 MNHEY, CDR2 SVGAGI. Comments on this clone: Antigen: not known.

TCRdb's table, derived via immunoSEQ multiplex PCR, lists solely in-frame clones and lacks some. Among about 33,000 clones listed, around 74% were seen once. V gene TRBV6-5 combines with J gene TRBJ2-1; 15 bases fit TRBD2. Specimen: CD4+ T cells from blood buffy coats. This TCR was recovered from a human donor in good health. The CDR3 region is CASRRTSGGVGSLFF. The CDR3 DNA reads TGTGCCAGCAGGAGGACTAGCGGGGGGGTGGGGTCTCTGTTCTTC.